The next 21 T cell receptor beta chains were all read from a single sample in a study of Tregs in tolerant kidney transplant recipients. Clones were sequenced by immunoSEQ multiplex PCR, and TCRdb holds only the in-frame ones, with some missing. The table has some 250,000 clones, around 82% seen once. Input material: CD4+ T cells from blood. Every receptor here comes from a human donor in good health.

CDR3 DNA: TGTGCCAGCAGTTACCAGGGGGCGGCGAACACTGAAGCTTTCTTT. Translation: CASSYQGAANTEAFF. The chain uses TRBV6-5 and TRBJ1-1; 8 positions match TRBD1. The germline V gene has CDR1 MNHEY and CDR2 SVGAGI. There are 15 residues in the CDR3. V gave up 2 bases and J gave up 1 base; unmatched junction bases: 3.

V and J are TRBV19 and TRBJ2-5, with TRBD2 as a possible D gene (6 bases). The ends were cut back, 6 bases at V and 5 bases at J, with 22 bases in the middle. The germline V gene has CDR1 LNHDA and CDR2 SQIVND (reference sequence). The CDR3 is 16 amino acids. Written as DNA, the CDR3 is TGTGCCAGTAGCGCCTTTGGGCGGGGATCGCGGGAGACCCAGTACTTC. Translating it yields CASSAFGRGSRETQYF.

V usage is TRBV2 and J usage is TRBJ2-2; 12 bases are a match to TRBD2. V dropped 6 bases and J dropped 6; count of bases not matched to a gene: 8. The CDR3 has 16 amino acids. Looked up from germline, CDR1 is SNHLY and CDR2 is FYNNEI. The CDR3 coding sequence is TGTGCCAGCAGCCTTTTGACTAGCGGGGGTTCCGGGGAGCTGTTTTTT. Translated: CASSLLTSGGSGELFF.

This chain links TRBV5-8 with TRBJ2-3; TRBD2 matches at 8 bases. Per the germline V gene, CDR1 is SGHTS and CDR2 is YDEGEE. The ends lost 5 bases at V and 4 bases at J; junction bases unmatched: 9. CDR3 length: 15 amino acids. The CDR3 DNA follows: TGTGCCAGCAGGACAAGAGCGGGAGCGGCAGATACGCAGTATTTT. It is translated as CASRTRAGAADTQYF.

The chain's CDR3 is CASSATGLNGELFF. DNA for the CDR3: TGTGCCAGCAGTGCAACAGGGCTCAACGGGGAGCTGTTTTTT. This chain uses TRBV6-5 with TRBJ2-2; possible D gene TRBD1, 6 bases. The CDR3 totals 14 residues. Trimming cost V 5 bases and J 7 bases, with 14 bases left between them. The germline V gene has CDR1 MNHEY and CDR2 SVGAGI.

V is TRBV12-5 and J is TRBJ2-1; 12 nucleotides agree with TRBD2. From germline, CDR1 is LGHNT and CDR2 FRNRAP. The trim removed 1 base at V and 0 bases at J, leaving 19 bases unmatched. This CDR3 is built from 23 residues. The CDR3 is CASGLALIPGLAGKFSSYNEQFF. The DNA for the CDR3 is TGTGCTAGTGGTTTGGCGCTTATCCCGGGACTAGCGGGCAAATTCAGCTCCTACAATGAGCAGTTCTTC.

CDR3 sequence reads: CASSQSRVGTGSYNEQFF. The CDR3 DNA reads TGCGCCAGCAGTCAATCGAGGGTAGGGACAGGATCCTACAATGAGCAGTTCTTC. The chain is built from TRBV23-1 and TRBJ2-1; TRBD1 matches at 8 bases. TRBV23-1 counts as an open reading frame of uncertain function. CDR3 length: 18 amino acids. V was clipped by 0 bases and J by 1 base; unmatched bases: 8.

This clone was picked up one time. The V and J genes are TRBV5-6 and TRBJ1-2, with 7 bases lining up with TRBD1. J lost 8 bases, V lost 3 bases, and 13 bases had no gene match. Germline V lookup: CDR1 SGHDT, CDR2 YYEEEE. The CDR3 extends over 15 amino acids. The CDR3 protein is CASSWITGEVNGYTF. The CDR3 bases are TGTGCCAGCAGCTGGATAACAGGGGAGGTTAACGGCTACACCTTC.

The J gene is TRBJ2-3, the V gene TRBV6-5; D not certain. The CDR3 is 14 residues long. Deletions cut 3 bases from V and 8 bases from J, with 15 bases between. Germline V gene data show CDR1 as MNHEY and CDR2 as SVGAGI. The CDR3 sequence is CASSYQRMTGTQYF. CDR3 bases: TGTGCCAGCAGTTATCAGAGGATGACTGGTACGCAGTATTTT.

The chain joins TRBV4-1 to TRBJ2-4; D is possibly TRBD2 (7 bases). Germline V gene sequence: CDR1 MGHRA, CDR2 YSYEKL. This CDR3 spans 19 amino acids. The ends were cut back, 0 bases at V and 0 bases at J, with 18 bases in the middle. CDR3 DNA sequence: TGCGCCAGCAGCCAAGATGGGGGGGCGGGGAGAAGAGCCAAAAACATTCAGTACTTC. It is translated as CASSQDGGAGRRAKNIQYF.

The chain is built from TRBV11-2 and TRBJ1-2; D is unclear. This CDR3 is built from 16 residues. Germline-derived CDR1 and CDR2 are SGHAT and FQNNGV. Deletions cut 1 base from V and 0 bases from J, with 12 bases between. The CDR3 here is CASSLGIAFTNYGYTF. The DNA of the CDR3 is TGTGCCAGCAGCTTAGGTATTGCCTTTACTAACTATGGCTACACCTTC.

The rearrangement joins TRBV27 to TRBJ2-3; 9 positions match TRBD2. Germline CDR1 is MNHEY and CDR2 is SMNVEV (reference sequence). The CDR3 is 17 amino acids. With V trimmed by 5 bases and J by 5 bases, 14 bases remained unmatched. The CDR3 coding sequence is TGTGCCAGCAGTATAGGTATTAGCGGGAGATACAGAGATACGCAGTATTTT. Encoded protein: CASSIGISGRYRDTQYF.

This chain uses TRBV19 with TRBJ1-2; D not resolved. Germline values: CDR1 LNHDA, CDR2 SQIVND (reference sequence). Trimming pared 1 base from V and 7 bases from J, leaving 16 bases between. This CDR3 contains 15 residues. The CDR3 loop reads CASSIGEGSLFGYTF. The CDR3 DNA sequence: TGTGCCAGTAGTATAGGGGAGGGTTCTCTCTTTGGCTACACCTTC.

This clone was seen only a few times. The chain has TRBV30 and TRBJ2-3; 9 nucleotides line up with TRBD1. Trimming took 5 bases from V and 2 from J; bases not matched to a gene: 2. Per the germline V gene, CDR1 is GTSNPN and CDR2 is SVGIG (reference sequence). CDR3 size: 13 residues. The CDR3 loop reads CAWDRGSTDTQYF. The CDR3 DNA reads TGTGCCTGGGACAGGGGGTCCACAGATACGCAGTATTTT.

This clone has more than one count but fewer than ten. This CDR3 is CAWNRPSSYEQYF. The CDR3 region has the DNA TGTGCCTGGAATAGGCCCAGCTCCTACGAGCAGTACTTC. The chain uses TRBV30 and TRBJ2-7; no reliable D call. Germline V CDR1 and CDR2: GTSNPN, SVGIG (reference sequence). This CDR3 is 13 amino acids long. Trimming took off 4 bases at V and 0 bases at J, with 10 bases between the two ends.

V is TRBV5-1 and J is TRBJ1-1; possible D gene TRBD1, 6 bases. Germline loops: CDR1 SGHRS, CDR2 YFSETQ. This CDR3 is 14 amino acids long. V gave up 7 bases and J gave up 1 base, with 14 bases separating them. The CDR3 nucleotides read TGCGCCAGCGGCCCGGGACACAGGAACACTGAAGCTTTCTTT. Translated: CASGPGHRNTEAFF.

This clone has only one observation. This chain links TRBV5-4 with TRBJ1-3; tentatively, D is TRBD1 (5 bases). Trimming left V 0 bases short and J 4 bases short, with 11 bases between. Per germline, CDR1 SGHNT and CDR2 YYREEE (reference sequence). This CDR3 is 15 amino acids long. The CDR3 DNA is TGTGCCAGCAGCTTGGGTGGGGCGCAAGGAAACACCATATATTTT. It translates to CASSLGGAQGNTIYF.

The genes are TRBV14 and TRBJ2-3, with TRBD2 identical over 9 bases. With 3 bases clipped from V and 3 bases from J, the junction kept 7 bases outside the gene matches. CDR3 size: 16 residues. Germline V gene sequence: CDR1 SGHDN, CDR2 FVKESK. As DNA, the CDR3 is TGTGCCAGCAGCCATTTTAGCGGGGGAGGGACAGATACGCAGTATTTT. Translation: CASSHFSGGGTDTQYF.

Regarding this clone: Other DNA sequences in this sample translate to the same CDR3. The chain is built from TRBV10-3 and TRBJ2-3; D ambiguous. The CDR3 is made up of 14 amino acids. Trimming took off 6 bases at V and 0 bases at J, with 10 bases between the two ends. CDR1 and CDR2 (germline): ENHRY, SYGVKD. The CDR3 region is CAIRTSTSTDTQYF. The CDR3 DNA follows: TGTGCCATCAGAACCTCAACTAGCACAGATACGCAGTATTTT.

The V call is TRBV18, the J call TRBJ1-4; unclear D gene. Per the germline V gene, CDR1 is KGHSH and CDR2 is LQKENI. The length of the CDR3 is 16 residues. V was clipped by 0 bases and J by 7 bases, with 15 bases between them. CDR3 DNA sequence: TGTGCCAGCTCACCACCGACGGCAGGCCGGAGTGAAAAACTGTTTTTT. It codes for CASSPPTAGRSEKLFF.

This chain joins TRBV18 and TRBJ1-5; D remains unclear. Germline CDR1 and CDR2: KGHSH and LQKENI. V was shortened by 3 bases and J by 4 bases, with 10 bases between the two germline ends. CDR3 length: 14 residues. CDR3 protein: CASSPDGLNQPQHF. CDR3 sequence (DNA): TGTGCCAGCTCACCCGACGGCTTAAATCAGCCCCAGCATTTT. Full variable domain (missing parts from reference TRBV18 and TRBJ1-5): NAGVMQNPRHLVRRRGQEARLRCSPMKGHSHVYWYRQLPEEGLKFMVYLQKENIIDESGMPKERFSAEFPKEGPSILRIQQVVRGDSAAYFCASSPDGLNQPQHFGDGTRLSIL.